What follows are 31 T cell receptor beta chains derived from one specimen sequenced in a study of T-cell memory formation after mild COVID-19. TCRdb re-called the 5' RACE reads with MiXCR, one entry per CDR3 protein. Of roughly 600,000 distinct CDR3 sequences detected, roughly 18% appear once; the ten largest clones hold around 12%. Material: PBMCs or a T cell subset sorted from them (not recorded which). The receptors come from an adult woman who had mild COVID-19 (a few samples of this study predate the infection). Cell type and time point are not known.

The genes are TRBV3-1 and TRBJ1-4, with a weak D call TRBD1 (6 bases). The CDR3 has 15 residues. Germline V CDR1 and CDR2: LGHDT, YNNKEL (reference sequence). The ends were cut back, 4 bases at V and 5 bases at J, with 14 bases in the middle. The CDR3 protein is CASSPGHLENEKLFF. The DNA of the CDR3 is TGTGCCAGCAGCCCGGGACATCTGGAAAATGAAAAACTGTTTTTT.

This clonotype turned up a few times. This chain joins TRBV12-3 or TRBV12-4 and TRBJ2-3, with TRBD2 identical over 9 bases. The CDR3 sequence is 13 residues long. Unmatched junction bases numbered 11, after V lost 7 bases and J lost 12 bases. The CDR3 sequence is CASTSTSGLGQYF. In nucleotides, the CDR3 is TGTGCCAGCACCTCAACTAGCGGGTTGGGTCAGTATTTT.

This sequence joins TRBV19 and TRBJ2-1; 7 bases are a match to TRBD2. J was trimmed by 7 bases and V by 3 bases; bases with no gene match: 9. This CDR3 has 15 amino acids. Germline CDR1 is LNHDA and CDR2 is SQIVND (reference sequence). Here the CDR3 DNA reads TGTGCCAGTAGTATCCTCTTACTGGGAGGGAATGAGCAGTTCTTC. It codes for CASSILLLGGNEQFF.

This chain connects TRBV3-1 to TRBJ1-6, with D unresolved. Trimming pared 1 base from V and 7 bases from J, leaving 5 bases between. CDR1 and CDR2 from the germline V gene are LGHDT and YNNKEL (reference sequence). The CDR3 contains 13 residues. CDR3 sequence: CASSQVGNSPLHF. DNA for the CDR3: TGTGCCAGCAGCCAAGTGGGAAATTCACCCCTCCACTTT.

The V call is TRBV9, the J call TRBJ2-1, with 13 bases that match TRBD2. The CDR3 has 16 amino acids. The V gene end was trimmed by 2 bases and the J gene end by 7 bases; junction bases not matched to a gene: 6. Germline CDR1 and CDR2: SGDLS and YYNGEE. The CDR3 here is CASSVGLAGVRNEQFF. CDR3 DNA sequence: TGTGCCAGCAGCGTCGGACTAGCGGGAGTTCGGAATGAGCAGTTCTTC.

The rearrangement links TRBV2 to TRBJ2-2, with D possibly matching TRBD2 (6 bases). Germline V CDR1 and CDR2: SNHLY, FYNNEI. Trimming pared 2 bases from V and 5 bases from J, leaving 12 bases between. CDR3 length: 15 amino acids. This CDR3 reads CASSERRGSTGELFF. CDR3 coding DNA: TGTGCCAGCAGTGAAAGGAGGGGTTCGACCGGGGAGCTGTTTTTT.

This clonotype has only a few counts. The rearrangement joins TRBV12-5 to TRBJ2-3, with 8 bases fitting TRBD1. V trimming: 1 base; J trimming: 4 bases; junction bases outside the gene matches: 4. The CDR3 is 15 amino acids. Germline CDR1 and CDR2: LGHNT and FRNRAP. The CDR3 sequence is CASGLGTGYPDTQYF. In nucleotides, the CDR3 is TGTGCTAGTGGTTTGGGGACAGGGTATCCAGATACGCAGTATTTT.

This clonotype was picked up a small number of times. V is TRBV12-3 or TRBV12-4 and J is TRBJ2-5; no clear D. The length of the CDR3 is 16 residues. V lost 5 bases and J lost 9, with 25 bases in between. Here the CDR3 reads CASSVQTGLYVGSQYF. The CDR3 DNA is TGTGCCAGCAGTGTCCAGACCGGTCTTTACGTAGGGTCCCAGTACTTC.

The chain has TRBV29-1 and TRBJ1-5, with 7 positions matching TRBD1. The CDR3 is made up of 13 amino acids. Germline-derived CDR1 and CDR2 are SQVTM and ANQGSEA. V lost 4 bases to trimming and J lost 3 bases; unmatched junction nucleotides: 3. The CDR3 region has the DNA TGCAGCGTTGGAGGGACAGACAATCAGCCCCAGCATTTT. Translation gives CSVGGTDNQPQHF.

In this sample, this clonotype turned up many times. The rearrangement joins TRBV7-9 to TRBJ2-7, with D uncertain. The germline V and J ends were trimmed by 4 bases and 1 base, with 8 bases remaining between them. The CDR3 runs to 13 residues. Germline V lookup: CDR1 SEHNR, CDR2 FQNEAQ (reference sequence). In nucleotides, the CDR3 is TGTGCCAGCAGCTCCCTAGGGTCCTACGAGCAGTACTTC. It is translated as CASSSLGSYEQYF. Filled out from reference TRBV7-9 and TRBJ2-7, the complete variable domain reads DTGVSQNPRHKITKRGQNVTFRCDPISEHNRLYWYRQTLGQGPEFLTYFQNEAQLEKSRLLSDRFSAERPKGSFSTLEIQRTEQGDSAMYLCASSSLGSYEQYFGPGTRLTVT.

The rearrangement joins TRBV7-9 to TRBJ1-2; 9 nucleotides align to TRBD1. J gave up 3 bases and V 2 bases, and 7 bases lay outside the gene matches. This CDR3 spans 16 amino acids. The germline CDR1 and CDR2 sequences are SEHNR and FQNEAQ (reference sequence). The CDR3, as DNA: TGTGCCAGCAGCTTATATGGGACAGGGTCCCACTATGGCTACACCTTC. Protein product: CASSLYGTGSHYGYTF.

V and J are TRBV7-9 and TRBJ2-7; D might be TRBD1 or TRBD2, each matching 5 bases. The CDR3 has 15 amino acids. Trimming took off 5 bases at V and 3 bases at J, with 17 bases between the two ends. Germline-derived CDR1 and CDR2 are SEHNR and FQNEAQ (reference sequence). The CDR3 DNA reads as TGTGCCAGCAGCCAACGACGGGACGGGGTCTACGAGCAGTACTTC. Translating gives CASSQRRDGVYEQYF.

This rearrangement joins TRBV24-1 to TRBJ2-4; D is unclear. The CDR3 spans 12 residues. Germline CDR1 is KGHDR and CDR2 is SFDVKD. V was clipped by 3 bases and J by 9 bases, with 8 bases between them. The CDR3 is CATSDHLSIQYF. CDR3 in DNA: TGTGCCACCAGTGATCATTTATCCATTCAGTACTTC.

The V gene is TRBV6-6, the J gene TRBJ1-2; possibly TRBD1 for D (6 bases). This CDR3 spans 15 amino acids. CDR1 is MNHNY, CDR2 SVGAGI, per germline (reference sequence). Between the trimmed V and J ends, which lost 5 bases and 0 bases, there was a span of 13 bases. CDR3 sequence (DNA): TGTGCCAGCAGTCTCCGGGACACCCCTAACTATGGCTACACCTTC. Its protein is CASSLRDTPNYGYTF.

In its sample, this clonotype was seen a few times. The CDR3 region has the DNA TGTGCCAGCAGCACCCTCTCCGCGGGGAGCTCCTACAATGAGCAGTTCTTC. Protein sequence: CASSTLSAGSSYNEQFF. V gene TRBV7-2 combines with J gene TRBJ2-1; the D gene is possibly TRBD2 (6 bases). Looked up from germline, CDR1 is SGHTA and CDR2 is FQGNSA. The ends were cut back, 5 bases at V and 0 bases at J, with 17 bases in the middle. The length of the CDR3 is 17 residues.

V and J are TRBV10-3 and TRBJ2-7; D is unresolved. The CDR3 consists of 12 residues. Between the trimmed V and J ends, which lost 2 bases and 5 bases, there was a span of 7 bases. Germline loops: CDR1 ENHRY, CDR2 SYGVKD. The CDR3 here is CAISERQNEQYF. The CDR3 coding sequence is TGTGCCATCAGTGAGCGTCAGAACGAGCAGTACTTC.

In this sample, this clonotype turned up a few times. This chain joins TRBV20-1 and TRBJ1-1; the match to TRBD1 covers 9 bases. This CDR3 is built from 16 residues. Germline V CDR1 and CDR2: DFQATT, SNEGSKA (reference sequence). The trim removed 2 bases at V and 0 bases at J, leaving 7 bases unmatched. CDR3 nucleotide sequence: TGCAGTGCTAGACTAGGGACAGGGTTGATGAACACTGAAGCTTTCTTT. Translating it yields CSARLGTGLMNTEAFF.

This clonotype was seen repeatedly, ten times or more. CDR3 amino acids: CASSPSRGHGTQYF. As DNA, the CDR3 is TGTGCCAGCAGCCCCTCTAGGGGCCACGGTACGCAGTATTTT. This chain connects TRBV28 to TRBJ2-3; possibly TRBD1 for D (5 bases). The ends were cut back, 6 bases at V and 8 bases at J, with 18 bases in the middle. This CDR3 has 14 amino acids. Germline V gene sequence: CDR1 MDHEN, CDR2 SYDVKM.

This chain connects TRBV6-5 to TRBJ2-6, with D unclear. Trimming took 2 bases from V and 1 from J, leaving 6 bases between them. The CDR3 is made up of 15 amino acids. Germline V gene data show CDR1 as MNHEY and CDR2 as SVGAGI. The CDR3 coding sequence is TGTGCCAGCAGTTACATGGATTCTGGGGCCAACGTCCTGACTTTC. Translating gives CASSYMDSGANVLTF.

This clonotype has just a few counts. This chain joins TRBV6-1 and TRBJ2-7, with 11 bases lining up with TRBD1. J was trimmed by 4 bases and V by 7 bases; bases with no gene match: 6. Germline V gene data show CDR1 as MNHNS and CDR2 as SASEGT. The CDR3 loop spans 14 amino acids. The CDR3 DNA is TGTGCCAGCACCTCCGGGACAGGGGGATACGAGCAGTACTTC. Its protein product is CASTSGTGGYEQYF.

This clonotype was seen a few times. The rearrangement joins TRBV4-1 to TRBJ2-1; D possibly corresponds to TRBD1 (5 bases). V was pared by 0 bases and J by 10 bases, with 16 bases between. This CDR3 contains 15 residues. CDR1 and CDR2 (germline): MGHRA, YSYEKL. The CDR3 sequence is CASSQDDFTGREQFF. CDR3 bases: TGCGCCAGCAGCCAAGACGATTTCACAGGCCGCGAGCAGTTCTTC.

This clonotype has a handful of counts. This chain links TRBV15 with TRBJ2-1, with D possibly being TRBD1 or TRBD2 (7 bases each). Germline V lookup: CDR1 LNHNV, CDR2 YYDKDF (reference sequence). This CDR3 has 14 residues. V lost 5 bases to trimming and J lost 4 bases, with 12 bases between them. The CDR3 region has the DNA TGTGCCACCAGCGATCAGGGGGGGTACAATGAGCAGTTCTTC. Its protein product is CATSDQGGYNEQFF.

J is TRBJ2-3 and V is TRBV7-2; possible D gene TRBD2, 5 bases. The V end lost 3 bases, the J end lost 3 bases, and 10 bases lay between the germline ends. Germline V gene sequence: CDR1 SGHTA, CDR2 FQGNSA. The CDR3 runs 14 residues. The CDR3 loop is CASSFPGWTDTQYF. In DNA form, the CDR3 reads TGTGCCAGCAGCTTTCCGGGGTGGACAGATACGCAGTATTTT.

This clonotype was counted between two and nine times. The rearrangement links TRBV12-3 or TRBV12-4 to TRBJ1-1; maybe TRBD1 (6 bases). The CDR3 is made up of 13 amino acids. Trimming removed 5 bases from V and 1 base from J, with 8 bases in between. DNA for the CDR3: TGTGCCAGCAGTGGACAGAAGAACACTGAAGCTTTCTTT. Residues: CASSGQKNTEAFF.

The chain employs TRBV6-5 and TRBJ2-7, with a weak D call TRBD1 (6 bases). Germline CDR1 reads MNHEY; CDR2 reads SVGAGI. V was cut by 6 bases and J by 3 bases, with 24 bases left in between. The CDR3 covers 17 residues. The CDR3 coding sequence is TGTGCCAGCAGCCTAACATTCCCAGGGGCGGTTGACTACGAGCAGTACTTC. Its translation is CASSLTFPGAVDYEQYF.

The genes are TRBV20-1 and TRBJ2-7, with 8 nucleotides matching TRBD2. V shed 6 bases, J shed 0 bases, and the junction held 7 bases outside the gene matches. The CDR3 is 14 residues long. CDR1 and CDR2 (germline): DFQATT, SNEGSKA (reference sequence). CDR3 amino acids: CSAFGGTSSYEQYF. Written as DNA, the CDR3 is TGCAGTGCGTTTGGCGGGACTAGCTCCTACGAGCAGTACTTC.

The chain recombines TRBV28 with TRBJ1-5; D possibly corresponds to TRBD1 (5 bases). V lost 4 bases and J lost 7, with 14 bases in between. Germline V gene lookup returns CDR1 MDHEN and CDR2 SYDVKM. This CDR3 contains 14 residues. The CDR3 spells CASSWDQGPQPQHF. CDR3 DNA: TGTGCCAGCAGTTGGGACCAAGGACCCCAGCCCCAGCATTTT.

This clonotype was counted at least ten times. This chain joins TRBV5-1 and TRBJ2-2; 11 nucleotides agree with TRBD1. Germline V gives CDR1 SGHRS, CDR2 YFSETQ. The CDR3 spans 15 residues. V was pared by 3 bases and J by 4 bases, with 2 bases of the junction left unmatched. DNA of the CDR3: TGCGCCAGCAGCTCCGGGACAGGGGGCACCGGGGAGCTGTTTTTT. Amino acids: CASSSGTGGTGELFF.

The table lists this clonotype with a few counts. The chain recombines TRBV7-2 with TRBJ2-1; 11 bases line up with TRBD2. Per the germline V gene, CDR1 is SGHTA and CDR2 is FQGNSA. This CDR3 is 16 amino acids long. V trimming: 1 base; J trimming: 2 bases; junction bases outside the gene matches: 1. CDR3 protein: CASSLVAGGPYNEQFF. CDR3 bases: TGTGCCAGCAGCTTAGTAGCGGGAGGGCCCTACAATGAGCAGTTCTTC. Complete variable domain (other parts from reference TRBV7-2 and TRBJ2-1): GAGVSQSPSNKVTEKGKDVELRCDPISGHTALYWYRQSLGQGLEFLIYFQGNSAPDKSGLPSDRFSAERTGGSVSTLTIQRTQQEDSAVYLCASSLVAGGPYNEQFFGPGTRLTVL.

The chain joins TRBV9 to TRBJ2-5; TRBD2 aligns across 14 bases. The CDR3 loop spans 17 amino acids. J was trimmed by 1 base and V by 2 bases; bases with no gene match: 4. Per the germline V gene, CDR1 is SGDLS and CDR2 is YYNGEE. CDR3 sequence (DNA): TGTGCCAGCAGCGTTGGGACTAGCGGGGGTCGCCAAGAGACCCAGTACTTC. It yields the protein CASSVGTSGGRQETQYF.

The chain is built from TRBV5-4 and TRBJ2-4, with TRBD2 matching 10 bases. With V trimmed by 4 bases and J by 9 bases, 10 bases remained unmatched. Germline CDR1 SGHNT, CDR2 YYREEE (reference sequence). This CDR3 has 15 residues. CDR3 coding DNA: TGTGCCAGCAGCGCCAAAGGGACTAGCGAGGGCATTCAGTACTTC. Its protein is CASSAKGTSEGIQYF.